This T cell receptor (beta chain) was sequenced in a study of blood T cell repertoires in COVID-19. Original processing notes: Counts of nucleated cells, estimated from reference gene primer amplification, were obtained. The data were produced by immunoSEQ multiplex PCR, yet TCRdb's version contains in-frame clones alone and is incomplete. That table supplies the V and J calls and clone size; D and trimming were determined from the DNA. The sample yields some 360,000 clones, roughly 90% seen once. The CDR3 runs 14 residues. The germline gives CDR1 KGHSH, CDR2 LQKENI. Germline trimming cut 3 bases from V and 5 bases from J; bases unmatched to any gene: 7.

The sequenced sample consisted of PBMCs or T cells enriched from blood (not recorded which). The chain couples TRBV18 to TRBJ2-7, with 7 bases matching TRBD2. This receptor was identified in a woman aged 25 to 39 who had been exposed to COVID-19. CDR3 DNA sequence: TGTGCCAGCTCACCGAGGGGAGGGCCTGACGAGCAGTACTTC. This codes for CASSPRGGPDEQYF.